The entry that follows covers one T cell receptor (beta chain) sequence. As every portion of the isolated RNA was reverse transcribed, the sequencing read expressed TCRB transcripts. The assay was immunoSEQ multiplex PCR, and TCRdb's table has in-frame clones only and misses some. The sample lists fewer than 650,000 clones, less than 20% occurring once. The data stem from a study of beta chain features in type 1 diabetes. After removal of 3 bases from V and 3 bases from J, the junction contained 10 bases not matched to a gene. This CDR3 is 16 amino acids long. CDR1 MNHEY and CDR2 SMNVEV come from the germline V gene (reference sequence).

The sequence derives from a man between 18 and 29 years old in good health. The rearrangement links TRBV27 to TRBJ2-7; 8 bases align to TRBD1. The sample comprised naive CD4+ T cells from blood. The DNA of the CDR3 is TGTGCCAGCAGTTTCCGCTCCAGGACAGGGCGCTACGAGCAGTACTTC. Its protein product is CASSFRSRTGRYEQYF.